A single TCR beta chain is shown here with its context. The data are from a study of T cells in localized non-small cell lung cancer. V was pared by 4 bases and J by 6 bases, with 13 bases between. Germline values: CDR1 MNHGY, CDR2 SAAAGT. The CDR3 length is 15 residues. Clones were sequenced by immunoSEQ multiplex PCR, and TCRdb holds only the in-frame ones, with some missing. This table holds 9,800 or so clones, approximately 45% found once. The V and J genes are TRBV6-8 and TRBJ1-6; tentative D call: TRBD1 (6 bases). The receptor was derived from a woman aged 40-75 years with stage I lung adenocarcinoma. The source was lymph node tissue, collected before any cancer treatment. The CDR3 region has the DNA TGTGCCAGCAGTTTACAGGGACTGGGTAATTCACCCCTCCACTTT. Its protein product is CASSLQGLGNSPLHF.